This T cell receptor (beta chain) was retrieved from a study of ipilimumab plus nivolumab after autologous stem cell transplantation. The CDR3 spans 15 residues. Germline trimming cut 5 bases from V and 8 bases from J; bases unmatched to any gene: 10. CDR1 and CDR2 from the germline V gene are MDHEN and SYDVKM. Study-level points and caveats: TCR repertoire, Treg phenotype and gut microbiota reportedly support more study of this approach.

Regarding this clone: Antigen unknown.

Patients got ipilimumab 1 mg/kg beginning 14 to 28 days post-transplant. Patients received nivolumab 3 mg/kg at weeks 1, 4, 7, 10, then fortnightly to week 26. Sequencing was performed with immunoSEQ multiplex PCR; in TCRdb, only in-frame clones are kept and a portion is missing. The data hold 15,000 to 20,000 clones, with approximately 80% observed a single time. Sequencing used PBMCs, obtained in a trial of ipilimumab plus nivolumab as post-transplant consolidation. The receptor was isolated from a male donor with diffuse large B-cell lymphoma. V is TRBV28 and J is TRBJ1-4; 8 bases match TRBD1. The CDR3 nucleotides read TGTGCCAGCAGTCCAGCCGGGACAGGTGGGGAAAAACTGTTTTTT. Residues: CASSPAGTGGEKLFF.